This TCR beta chain came from a study of shared clonotypes between healthy human individuals (dated by TCRdb to 2020 to 2022). Looking at the study overall: Two women and a few men aged 18 to 49 years were included in the cohort. For each donor, CD4 naive and CD4 memory were each given three plates, CD8 naive was given two plates, and CD8 memory was given one plate. Blood TCR repertoires of five healthy adults were deeply sequenced to estimate repertoire size and the extent of clonotype sharing between individuals. To increase sequencing depth and limit assay-specific biases, different laboratories used diverse techniques to prepare libraries and sequence TCR repertoires. Leukapheresis yielded between about 0.9 and 9 billion PBMCs per donor. Broad study findings and their caveats: Based on pairwise subsampling, the degree of clonotype sharing among donors was expected to be affected by sequencing depth. Compared with non-shared clonotypes, clonotypes shared by all four sorted-subset donors had higher generation probabilities. Because the study included a small number of donors, the genetic and exposure-history diversity represented was limited. Incomplete sequencing was indicated by rarefaction of sorted-subset datasets, despite the large sequencing depth. Roughly 5% of naive CD4, 3.5% of naive CD8, about 2.4% of memory CD4, and 0.35% to 0.4% of memory CD8 clonotypes were shared across several donors. Sampling was limited to blood, and TCR repertoires in tissue likely differ from TCR repertoires in blood. Larger estimated clonotype richness was generally found for naive subsets than for memory subsets.

Using the deep immunoSEQ assay, multiplex PCR amplified TCR CDR3 regions from genomic DNA. Extracted genomic DNA from each cell subset was spread evenly across all wells of several immunoSEQ 96-well plates, with each plate serving as a replicate. For sorted subsets, 150 to 250 ng genomic DNA, equal to about 30,000 T cell genomes, was loaded into each replicate PCR. Purified libraries were quantified with a Qubit 3.0 fluorometer, sized on a Bioanalyzer 2100, and re-quantified with the KAPA Library Quantification kit. Every immunoSEQ 96-well plate was sequenced on a dedicated single-read 150-cycle Illumina NextSeq 550 flow cell. On the study's bioinformatics: Because only junctional sequences without quality scores were contained in the immunoSEQ output, filtering matching that applied to full-length reads could not be performed. To assign V/J genes and CDR3, sequences were annotated using PyIR, a Python wrapper for IgBLAST v1.9, with IMGT germline references. Reads were filtered out if the reads had weak V/J assignments (E-value above 1e-6), no CDR3, stop codons, out-of-frame junctions, or ambiguous translated residues. A V3J clonotype was defined by an identical inferred V gene, J gene, and CDR3 amino acid sequence. To compute the percentage overlap between repertoires, the number of shared unique clonotypes was divided by the size of the smaller repertoire. Repertoire richness was assessed with RTK rarefaction, the Chao1 estimator, and Recon v2.1 estimates of unobserved clonotypes. Generation probabilities for all TCRbeta clonotypes obtained by the gDNA method from a few donors were computed using OLGA. TCRdb stores this immuneACCESS table with in-frame sequences only. Part of the clones is absent; in the studies checked, under half of the shortfall reflects unresolved V genes, and no reason is known for the rest. D and trimming were read from the DNA, whereas the V and J calls and clone size are those reported in that table. A total of about 2 million clones appear in this sample, 85% to 95% of them only once. Of the sample, 0.95% to 1.5% falls within the top ten clones.

The cysteine opens and the phenylalanine closes a CDR3 of 17 amino acids. Solely the CDR3 DNA is kept, with 51 bases framed from the first base. V lost 0 bases and J lost 0 bases; the stretch between them is 9 bases long. The germline V gene (reference sequence) gives CDR1 as LNHNV and CDR2 as YYDKDF. CD8 naive samples consisted of CD45RO-negative cells that were positively selected for CCR7, yielding a CD45RA+CCR7+ population without TemRA cells. The donors were healthy, HIV-negative adults who had no recently reported acute infections or vaccinations. All donors were Caucasian adults living in Nashville, Tennessee, USA. Blood was obtained by leukapheresis, after which PBMCs were separated by Ficoll-Histopaque density gradient centrifugation and cryopreserved in liquid nitrogen vapor phase. Analytical flow cytometry was used to check the purity and quantity of each magnetically sorted T cell population. Genomic DNA was isolated from each sorted fraction and quantified by UV absorbance on a Nanodrop 2000c.

In the case of this clone: No cognate antigen has been identified for it. Base qualities were left out, and no much larger clone turns up one base away.

Sequencing was carried out using naive CD8+ T cells sorted from blood. The cell subset or site label here, explained by the study, means: CD45RA+CCR7+. The sequence derives from a young man in good health. The rearrangement joined TRBV15 to TRBJ1-6; TRBD1 might be the D gene, on 5 matching bases. The nucleotide sequence reads as follows: TGTGCCACCAGCAGAGACCCAGGGAGCTCCTATAATTCACCCCTCCACTTT. This is translated as CATSRDPGSSYNSPLHF.